Listed below are T cell receptor beta chains from one sample, sequenced in a study of T cells in Graves' hyperthyroidism and ophthalmopathy. TCRdb reprocessed the multiplex PCR reads with MiXCR, giving one entry per CDR3 protein. This table has 650,000 to 700,000 distinct CDR3 sequences, around 15% appearing once. The sequenced sample consisted of blood. The receptor set was obtained from a man aged 50-60 years with Graves' hyperthyroidism. Both conserved end residues are part of each CDR3. A D gene is named only where the DNA matches it firmly. Clone size is stated in some rows and not others, as once, few, many or a class when expanded.

j_gene | d_gene | abundance | v_gene | CDR3aa | CDR3nt
TRBJ2-7 | TRBD2 | many | TRBV7-2 | CASSLGASGGSYEQYF | TGTGCCAGCAGCTTAGGGGCTAGCGGGGGCTCCTACGAGCAGTACTTC
TRBJ2-7 | . | few | TRBV28 | CASSMFPGHEQYF | TGTGCCAGCAGCATGTTTCCGGGACACGAGCAGTACTTC
TRBJ1-3 | . | . | TRBV28 | CASSSPSTGSGNTIYF | TGTGCCAGCAGTTCACCCTCGACAGGCTCTGGAAACACCATATATTTT
TRBJ2-7 | . | many | TRBV28 | CASSAGTPLAYEQYF | TGTGCCAGCAGTGCCGGGACACCTCTTGCCTACGAGCAGTACTTC
TRBJ2-7 | . | . | TRBV7-8 | CASSQAISVEQYF | TGTGCCAGCAGCCAGGCCATATCCGTCGAGCAGTACTTC
TRBJ1-2 | . | many | TRBV12-3/TRBV12-4 | CASSFRQGSGYTF | TGTGCCAGCAGTTTTCGGCAGGGTAGCGGCTACACCTTC
TRBJ2-5 | . | many | TRBV19 | CASSIRLQVRKETQYF | TGTGCCAGTAGTATAAGGCTACAAGTCCGGAAAGAGACCCAGTACTTC
TRBJ2-1 | . | . | TRBV4-3 | CASSQDYVENEQFF | TGCGCCAGCAGCCAAGATTATGTGGAAAATGAGCAGTTCTTC
TRBJ1-1 | . | few | TRBV11-2 | CASSLEGYAEAFF | TGTGCCAGCAGCTTAGAGGGGTATGCTGAAGCTTTCTTT
TRBJ2-1 | . | many | TRBV15 | CATSADRTSEQFF | TGTGCCACCAGCGCGGACAGGACTAGTGAGCAGTTCTTC